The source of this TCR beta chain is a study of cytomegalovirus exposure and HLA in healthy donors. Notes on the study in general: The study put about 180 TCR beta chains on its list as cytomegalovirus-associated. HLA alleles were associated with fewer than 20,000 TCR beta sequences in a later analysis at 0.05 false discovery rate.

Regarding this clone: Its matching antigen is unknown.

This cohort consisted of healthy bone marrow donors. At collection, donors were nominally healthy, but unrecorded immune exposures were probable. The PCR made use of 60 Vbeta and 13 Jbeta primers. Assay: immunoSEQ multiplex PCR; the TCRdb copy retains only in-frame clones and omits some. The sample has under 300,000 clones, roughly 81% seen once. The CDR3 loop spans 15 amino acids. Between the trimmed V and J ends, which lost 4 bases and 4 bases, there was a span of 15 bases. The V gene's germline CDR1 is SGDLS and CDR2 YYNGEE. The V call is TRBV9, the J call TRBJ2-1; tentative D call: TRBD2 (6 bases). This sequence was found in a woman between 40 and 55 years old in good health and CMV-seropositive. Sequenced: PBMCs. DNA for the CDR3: TGTGCCAGCAGCCTTGGGCTAGGGACTTACAATGAGCAGTTCTTC. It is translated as CASSLGLGTYNEQFF.